The entry that follows covers one T cell receptor beta chain sequence. The data were taken from a study of OX40 agonist ivuxolimab in advanced cancers. Study-wide context: Every 2 weeks, patients received ivuxolimab intravenously, dosed at 0.01 to 10 mg/kg. Three patients got partial responses; one had hepatocellular carcinoma and two had cutaneous melanoma. Previous treatment with anti-PD-1, anti-PD-L1 or anti-CTLA-4 therapy was allowed; 40% had received some.

With autoimmune disease history or systemic immunosuppression, patients were excluded. Trimming pared 7 bases from V and 8 bases from J, leaving 11 bases between. The germline V gene encodes CDR1 MNHEY and CDR2 SMNVEV (reference sequence). This CDR3 is 11 amino acids long. Clones were read by immunoSEQ multiplex PCR, and TCRdb kept only the in-frame ones, dropping some. The sample contains about 80,000 clones, around 93% of which appear only once. This receptor was identified in an adult with an advanced solid tumor such as melanoma, head and neck, liver or kidney cancer. Specimen: CD4+ or CD8+ T cells sorted from blood, collected in a trial of the OX40 agonist ivuxolimab. The V and J genes are TRBV27 and TRBJ1-2; no clear D gene. Here the CDR3 reads CASKKNGGYTF. DNA for the CDR3: TGTGCCAGCAAGAAGAACGGGGGCTACACCTTC.